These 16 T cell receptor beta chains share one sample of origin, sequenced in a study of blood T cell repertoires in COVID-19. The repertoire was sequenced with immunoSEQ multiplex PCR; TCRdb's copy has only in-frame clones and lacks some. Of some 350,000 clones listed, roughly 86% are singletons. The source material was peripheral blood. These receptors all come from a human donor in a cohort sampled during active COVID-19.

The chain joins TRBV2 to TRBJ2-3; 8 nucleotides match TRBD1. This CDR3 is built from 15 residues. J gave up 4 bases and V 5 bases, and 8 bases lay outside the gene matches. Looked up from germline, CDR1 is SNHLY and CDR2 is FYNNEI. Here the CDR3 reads CASSKQGGPADTQYF. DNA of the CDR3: TGTGCCAGCAGTAAACAGGGGGGACCAGCAGATACGCAGTATTTT.

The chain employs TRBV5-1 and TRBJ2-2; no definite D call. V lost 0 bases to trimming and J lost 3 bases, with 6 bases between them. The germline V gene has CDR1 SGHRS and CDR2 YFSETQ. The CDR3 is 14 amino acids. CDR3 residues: CASSLAADTGELFF. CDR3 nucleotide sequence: TGCGCCAGCAGCTTGGCCGCAGACACCGGGGAGCTGTTTTTT.

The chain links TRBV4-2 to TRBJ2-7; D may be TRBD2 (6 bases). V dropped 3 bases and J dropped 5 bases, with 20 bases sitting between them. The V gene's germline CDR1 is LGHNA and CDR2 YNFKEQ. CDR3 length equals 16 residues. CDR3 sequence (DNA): TGTGCCAGCAGCCAGGAGGCCGGGGACTTTCCTGACGAGCAGTACTTC. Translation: CASSQEAGDFPDEQYF.

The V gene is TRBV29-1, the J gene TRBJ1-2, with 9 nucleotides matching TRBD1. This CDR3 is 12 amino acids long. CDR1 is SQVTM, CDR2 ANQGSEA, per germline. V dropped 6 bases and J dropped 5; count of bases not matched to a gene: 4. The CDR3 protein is CSVAGTGYGYTF. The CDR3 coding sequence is TGCAGCGTGGCCGGGACAGGGTATGGCTACACCTTC.

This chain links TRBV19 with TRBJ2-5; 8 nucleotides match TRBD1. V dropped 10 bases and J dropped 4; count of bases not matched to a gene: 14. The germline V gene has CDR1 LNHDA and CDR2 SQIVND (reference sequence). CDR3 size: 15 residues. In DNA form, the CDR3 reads TGTGCCACCTGCCCGACTACAGGGGGAAGAGAGACCCAGTACTTC. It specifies CATCPTTGGRETQYF.

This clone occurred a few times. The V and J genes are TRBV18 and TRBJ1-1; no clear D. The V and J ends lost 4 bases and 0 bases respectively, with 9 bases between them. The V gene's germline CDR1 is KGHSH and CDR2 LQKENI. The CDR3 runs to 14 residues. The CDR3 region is CASSLRQMNTEAFF. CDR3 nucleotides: TGTGCCAGCTCACTCCGACAAATGAACACTGAAGCTTTCTTT.

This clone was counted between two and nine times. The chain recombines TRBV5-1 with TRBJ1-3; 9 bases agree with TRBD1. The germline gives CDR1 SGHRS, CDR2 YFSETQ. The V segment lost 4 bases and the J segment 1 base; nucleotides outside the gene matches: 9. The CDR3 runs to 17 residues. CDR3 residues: CASSMEGTGLSGNTIYF. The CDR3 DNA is TGCGCCAGCAGCATGGAAGGGACAGGGTTATCTGGAAACACCATATATTTT.

DNA of the CDR3: TGTGCCAGTGGCCTAGGGACAGGGGGCGAGAATGAGCAGTTCTTC. It yields the protein CASGLGTGGENEQFF. The chain links TRBV19 to TRBJ2-1; 12 nucleotides align to TRBD1. The J segment lost 7 bases and the V segment lost 8 bases, leaving 9 bases of the junction unmatched. The CDR3 covers 15 residues. The germline CDR1 and CDR2 sequences are LNHDA and SQIVND (reference sequence).

DNA for the CDR3: TGTGCCAGCAGACGGGCAGGGTGGGGCACTGAAGCTTTCTTT. Amino acids: CASRRAGWGTEAFF. The J gene is TRBJ1-1, the V gene TRBV3-1 (or the pseudogene TRBV3-2); D is perhaps TRBD1 (5 bases). The CDR3 has 14 residues. In germline, CDR1 is LGHDT, CDR2 YNNKEL (reference sequence). V lost 6 bases and J lost 4, with 15 bases in between.

The CDR3 sequence is CASSPYPPRFQETQYF. The CDR3 nucleotides are TGTGCCAGCAGCCCATACCCTCCCAGATTTCAAGAGACCCAGTACTTC. The rearrangement joins TRBV7-9 to TRBJ2-5; D unresolved. The CDR3 spans 16 residues. Germline values: CDR1 SEHNR, CDR2 FQNEAQ (reference sequence). Trimming cost V 5 bases and J 2 bases, with 18 bases left between them.

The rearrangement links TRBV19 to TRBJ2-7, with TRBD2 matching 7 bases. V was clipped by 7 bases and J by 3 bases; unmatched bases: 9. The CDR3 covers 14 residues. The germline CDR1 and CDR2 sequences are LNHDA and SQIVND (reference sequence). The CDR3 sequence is CASNPGGVVYEQYF. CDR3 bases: TGTGCCAGTAACCCGGGGGGAGTTGTCTACGAGCAGTACTTC.

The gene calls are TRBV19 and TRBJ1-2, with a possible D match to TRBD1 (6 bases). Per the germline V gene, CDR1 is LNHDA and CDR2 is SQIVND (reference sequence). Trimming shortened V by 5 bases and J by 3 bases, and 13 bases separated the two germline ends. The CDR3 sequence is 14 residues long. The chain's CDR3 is CASSVQGGDYGYTF. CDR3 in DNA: TGTGCCAGTAGTGTACAGGGAGGGGACTATGGCTACACCTTC.

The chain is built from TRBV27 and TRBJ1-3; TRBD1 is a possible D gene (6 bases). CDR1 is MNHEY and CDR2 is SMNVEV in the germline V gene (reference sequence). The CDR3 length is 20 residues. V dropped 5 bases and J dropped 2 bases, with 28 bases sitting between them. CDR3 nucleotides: TGTGCCAGCAGTCCAACACGTTGGGGGCGCGCTCCTAGTCCTGGAAACACCATATATTTT. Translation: CASSPTRWGRAPSPGNTIYF.

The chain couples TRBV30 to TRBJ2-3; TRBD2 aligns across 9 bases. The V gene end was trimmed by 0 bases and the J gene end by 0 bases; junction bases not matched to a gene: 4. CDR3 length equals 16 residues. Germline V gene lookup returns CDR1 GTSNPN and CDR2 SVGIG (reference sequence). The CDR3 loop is CAWSVHTSGSTDTQYF. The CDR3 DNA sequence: TGTGCCTGGAGTGTACACACTAGCGGGAGCACAGATACGCAGTATTTT.

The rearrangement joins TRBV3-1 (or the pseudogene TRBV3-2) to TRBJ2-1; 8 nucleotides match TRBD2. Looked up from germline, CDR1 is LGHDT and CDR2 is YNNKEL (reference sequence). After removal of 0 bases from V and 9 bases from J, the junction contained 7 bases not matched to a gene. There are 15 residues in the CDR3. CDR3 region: CASSQDPRTSSEQFF. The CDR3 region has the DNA TGTGCCAGCAGCCAAGATCCCCGGACTAGCAGTGAGCAGTTCTTC.

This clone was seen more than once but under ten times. The CDR3 DNA reads as TGTGCCACCAGCAGAGTCAGCCCCGGAGATTCACCCCTCCACTTT. Its protein product is CATSRVSPGDSPLHF. The rearrangement links TRBV15 to TRBJ1-6; no firm D call. The CDR3 extends over 15 amino acids. Germline V gene data show CDR1 as LNHNV and CDR2 as YYDKDF (reference sequence). The V and J ends lost 1 base and 8 bases respectively, with 12 bases between them.